These T cell receptor beta chains were read from a single sample in a study of blood T cells in healthy people across ages. MiXCR was run by TCRdb on the 5' RACE reads, yielding one entry per CDR3 protein. Here the sample spans 630,000 or so distinct CDR3 sequences, about a third being singletons. Sample: blood. The source of these receptors is an elderly woman in good health. Both conserved end residues are part of each CDR3. A D gene is named only where the DNA matches it firmly. Size is omitted from some rows. Given values are once, few, many or a class for expanded clones.

clone size	D gene	V gene	J gene	CDR3 protein	CDR3 DNA
few	-	TRBV9	TRBJ1-1	CASSVGVGFNTEAFF	TGTGCCAGCAGCGTAGGCGTAGGGTTTAACACTGAAGCTTTCTTT
many	-	TRBV29-1	TRBJ2-7	CSVSTGMDYEQYF	TGCAGCGTTTCGACAGGAATGGACTACGAGCAGTACTTC
-	-	TRBV19	TRBJ2-2	CAGANPNTGELFF	TGTGCTGGGGCAAACCCGAACACCGGGGAGCTGTTTTTT
-	-	TRBV11-1	TRBJ1-4	CASSLGTFLGLFF	TGTGCCAGCAGTTTGGGGACCTTCTTGGGTCTGTTTTTT
-	-	TRBV9	TRBJ2-7	CASSVDLDSSYEQYF	TGTGCCAGCAGCGTCGACTTAGACAGCTCCTACGAGCAGTACTTC
many	TRBD2	TRBV7-2	TRBJ2-3	CASSLRSGAADTQYF	TGTGCCAGCAGCCTCAGAAGCGGGGCGGCAGATACGCAGTATTTT
many	TRBD2	TRBV11-2	TRBJ2-5	CASSLTASGGLRGETQYF	TGTGCCAGCAGCTTAACTGCTAGCGGGGGCCTTAGGGGAGAGACCCAGTACTTC
-	-	TRBV29-1	TRBJ2-3	CSVYQGADTQYF	TGCAGCGTTTACCAGGGTGCAGATACGCAGTATTTT
-	TRBD2	TRBV11-3	TRBJ2-1	CASSWALAGGPNEQFF	TGTGCCAGCAGCTGGGCCCTAGCGGGGGGGCCCAATGAGCAGTTCTTC
many	-	TRBV20-1	TRBJ1-5	CSASRGSRQPQHF	TGCAGTGCGTCAAGGGGCTCCCGGCAGCCCCAGCATTTT
few	-	TRBV6-2/TRBV6-3	TRBJ2-6	CASSYSSGRVGGASGANVLTF	TGTGCCAGCAGTTACTCGAGTGGGCGGGTCGGGGGCGCTTCGGGGGCCAACGTCCTGACTTTC
many	-	TRBV20-1	TRBJ2-4	CSARVGSGQNIQYF	TGCAGTGCTAGAGTCGGTTCGGGCCAAAACATTCAGTACTTC
few	-	TRBV6-6	TRBJ2-1	CASSYTSHSSYNEQFF	TGTGCCAGCAGTTACACCTCACATAGCTCCTACAATGAGCAGTTCTTC
-	TRBD2	TRBV11-1	TRBJ2-5	CASSRTSGTSGSKETQYF	TGTGCCAGCAGCCGGACGTCAGGGACTAGCGGGAGTAAGGAGACCCAGTACTTC
many	-	TRBV7-2	TRBJ1-2	CASSLALGGTYYGYTF	TGTGCCAGCAGCTTAGCGCTCGGGGGAACCTACTATGGCTACACCTTC